The entry below gives a single TCR beta chain sequence along with its context. Its binding antigen is unknown. No base-level quality is on record; no much larger clone is a single base apart. The data stem from a study of blood T cell repertoires in COVID-19 (TCRdb year 2020). Some background on the complete study: Samples covering the acute and convalescent phases of COVID-19 were provided by collaborators in the United States, Italy and Spain. The prospective study material was composed of cDNA or gDNA derived from T cells, B-cell-depleted T cells, or PBMCs. The samples were drawn from the first 160 participants of the ongoing ImmuneRACE study and from 950 to 1,500 subjects provided by 6 global collaborators. Where available, HLA class I and class II types were taken from metadata supplied by the sample provider and were not determined by assay-based typing. Sample metadata almost always included a de-identified subject ID, COVID-19 status, age in years and sex. The repertoires were released in a freely available public database meant as a resource for research on the immune response to SARS-CoV-2. Deeply sampled blood TCRbeta repertoires from subjects exposed to, actively infected with, or recovered from COVID-19 were included in the dataset. The research as a whole found: Clinical and demographic metadata were provided uncurated, with the amount varying by source and participant.

TCRbeta CDR3 regions were amplified from genomic DNA by means of the immunoSEQ Assay, a bias-controlled multiplex PCR. The paper's data handling went like this. Nucleated cell counts per sample were estimated from amplification of reference gene primers within the assay. To quantify the absolute abundance of each unique TCRbeta CDR3 rearrangement, sequence reads were collapsed and filtered. For each sample, productive Simpson clonality was calculated by taking the square root of Simpson's diversity index across productive rearrangements. This is the immuneACCESS table as TCRdb keeps it, with only in-frame sequences that have V and J called. A part of the clones is gone; compared with another copy, unresolved V genes explain less than half, and the rest is unexplained. That table supplies the V and J calls and clone size; D and trimming were determined from the DNA. This sample has 93,000 or so clones in its table, and 84% of those were observed once. The ten largest clonotypes hold 10% to 15% of the sample.

Whole blood was collected in K2EDTA tubes by collaborating institutions according to the institutions' own protocols. Collaborator samples were shipped for TCRbeta analysis as frozen whole blood, isolated PBMCs, or DNA extracted from either sample type. Reading from cysteine to phenylalanine, the CDR3 counts 15 amino acids. The sequence is cut down to CDR3 DNA, 45 bases in frame from base 1. The junction carries 10 bases between V and J, which are trimmed by 0 bases and 1 base respectively. From the germline V gene, CDR1 is SQVTM and CDR2 is ANQGSEA. The receptor's source is a human donor in a cohort sampled during active or convalescent COVID-19. Sequencing was carried out using peripheral blood. This chain joins TRBV29-1 to TRBJ2-1, with TRBD2 as a weak D call on 6 bases. The CDR3 loop reads CSVEDRGGSYNEQFF. Here is the DNA: TGCAGCGTTGAAGATCGCGGAGGGTCCTACAATGAGCAGTTCTTC.